Below are 22 T cell receptor beta chains sequenced from a single sample in a study of T cells in Graves' hyperthyroidism and ophthalmopathy. The CDR3 regions of TCR beta were amplified from RNA transcripts. First-round RT-PCR targeting the TCR CDR3 was performed with the HTBI primer set. TCRdb called the multiplex PCR reads again in MiXCR, with one record for every CDR3 protein. The sample includes under 400,000 distinct CDR3 sequences, roughly 15% seen only once; the top ten take 33%. The sequenced sample was blood. Source of these receptors: a man aged 25 to 40 with Graves' hyperthyroidism.

This clonotype has a handful of counts. This rearrangement joins TRBV28 to TRBJ2-7; D may correspond to TRBD1 or TRBD2 (7 bases each). The germline gives CDR1 MDHEN, CDR2 SYDVKM. The CDR3 extends over 16 amino acids. V gave up 6 bases and J gave up 2 bases, with 20 bases separating them. The CDR3 DNA follows: TGTGCCAGCAGCTTGGAGCGGGGACAGACCACCTACGAGCAGTACTTC. Translating it yields CASSLERGQTTYEQYF.

In its sample, this clonotype was seen many times. This chain links TRBV5-5 with TRBJ1-3; D is ambiguous. With 2 bases removed from V and 4 bases from J, the gap between germline ends came to 19 bases. CDR1 is SGHKS and CDR2 is YYEKEE in the germline V gene (reference sequence). The CDR3 extends over 17 amino acids. The CDR3 is CASSLDGGTTSGNTIYF. CDR3 nucleotides: TGTGCCAGCAGCTTAGACGGAGGCACCACCTCAGGAAACACCATATATTTT.

The J gene is TRBJ1-2, the V gene TRBV28; 10 positions agree with TRBD1. V lost 4 bases and J lost 7; bases outside the gene matches: 3. Germline CDR1 is MDHEN and CDR2 is SYDVKM. This CDR3 is built from 13 residues. The CDR3 sequence is CASSSGTGVGYTF. The CDR3 DNA follows: TGTGCCAGCAGTTCCGGGACAGGGGTTGGCTACACCTTC.

This clonotype was counted ten times or more. The chain combines TRBV6-2 or TRBV6-3 with TRBJ2-1; 15 bases line up with TRBD2. This CDR3 has 21 amino acids. The J segment lost 0 bases and the V segment lost 0 bases, leaving 9 bases of the junction unmatched. CDR1 is MNHEY and CDR2 is SVGEGT in the germline V gene. The CDR3 DNA reads as TGTGCCAGCAGTTACTCGATACCCGGGACTAGCGGGAGGTCCTCCTACAATGAGCAGTTCTTC. Its translation is CASSYSIPGTSGRSSYNEQFF.

This chain joins TRBV6-2 or TRBV6-3 and TRBJ1-5; maybe TRBD1 (6 bases). Germline V gives CDR1 MNHEY, CDR2 SVGEGT. V shed 3 bases and J shed 7 bases, with 13 bases lying between them. The CDR3 consists of 14 residues. CDR3 protein: CASSYSGDTQPQHF. Here the CDR3 DNA reads TGTGCCAGCAGTTATTCGGGGGACACCCAGCCCCAGCATTTT.

This CDR3 is CASSFQVVGVYNEQFF. The CDR3 DNA reads TGCGCCAGCAGCTTCCAGGTGGTCGGGGTCTACAATGAGCAGTTCTTC. V and J are TRBV5-1 and TRBJ2-1; weak D call: TRBD2 (5 bases). Trimming pared 2 bases from V and 3 bases from J, leaving 15 bases between. CDR1 is SGHRS and CDR2 is YFSETQ in the germline V gene. CDR3 size: 16 residues.

This clonotype showed up just a few times. This chain links TRBV2 with TRBJ1-6, with a tentative D call TRBD1 (5 bases). The V end was cut by 8 bases, the J end by 4 bases, with 9 bases between. The CDR3 extends over 13 amino acids. The V gene's germline CDR1 is SNHLY and CDR2 FYNNEI. In DNA form, the CDR3 reads TGTGCCAGCTTACAGGAGTATAATTCACCCCTCCACTTT. It specifies CASLQEYNSPLHF. Full variable domain (outside the CDR3, taken from reference TRBV2 and TRBJ1-6): EPEVTQTPSHQVTQMGQEVILRCVPISNHLYFYWYRQILGQKVEFLVSFYNNEISEKSEIFDDQFSVERPDGSNFTLKIRSTKLEDSAMYFCASLQEYNSPLHFGNGTRLTVT.

This clonotype was seen at least ten times. The CDR3 DNA reads as TGTGCCTGGAGTCGACAGGCGTTCAATCAGCCCCAGCATTTT. It codes for CAWSRQAFNQPQHF. The V and J genes are TRBV30 and TRBJ1-5; TRBD1 is a possible D gene (6 bases). Germline CDR1 GTSNPN, CDR2 SVGIG (reference sequence). Deletions cut 2 bases from V and 3 bases from J, with 11 bases between. This CDR3 spans 14 amino acids.

This clonotype was picked up a small number of times. The chain joins TRBV13 to TRBJ2-5; D not resolved. Trimming left V 5 bases short and J 2 bases short, with 9 bases between. The germline gives CDR1 PRHDT, CDR2 FYEKMQ (reference sequence). The CDR3 is 13 amino acids. The CDR3 DNA follows: TGTGCCAGCAGCCTATGGGTTCAAGAGACCCAGTACTTC. Protein product: CASSLWVQETQYF.

This clonotype was counted many times. The genes are TRBV7-3 and TRBJ2-1, with D perhaps matching TRBD1 (6 bases). This CDR3 contains 15 residues. Trimming pared 4 bases from V and 0 bases from J, leaving 10 bases between. Germline V CDR1 and CDR2: SGHTA, FQGTGA. Written as DNA, the CDR3 is TGTGCCAGCAGCTCCCGGGACAACTCCTACAATGAGCAGTTCTTC. It is translated as CASSSRDNSYNEQFF.

This clonotype was detected many times. The chain links TRBV24-1 to TRBJ2-5; 11 bases match TRBD2. Germline V CDR1 and CDR2: KGHDR, SFDVKD. V lost 4 bases, J lost 5 bases, and 8 bases stayed unmatched. The CDR3 sequence is 16 residues long. DNA for the CDR3: TGTGCCACCAGTGAATTTAGCGGGAGGGCCGGGGAGACCCAGTACTTC. Its protein product is CATSEFSGRAGETQYF.

In its sample, this clonotype was seen a few times. This chain's CDR3 is CASSIVAGLAKNIQYF. The CDR3 nucleotides are TGTGCCAGTAGTATAGTGGCGGGACTAGCCAAAAACATTCAGTACTTC. The rearrangement links TRBV19 to TRBJ2-4; D is perhaps TRBD2 (6 bases). The CDR3 is 16 amino acids. V lost 1 base, J lost 0 bases, and 10 bases lay in between. Germline CDR1 reads LNHDA; CDR2 reads SQIVND (reference sequence).

The chain joins TRBV7-9 to TRBJ2-5, with 7 bases aligning to TRBD1. The CDR3 is 15 amino acids. V was pared by 2 bases and J by 4 bases, with 7 bases of the junction left unmatched. From germline, CDR1 is SEHNR and CDR2 FQNEAQ (reference sequence). In nucleotides, the CDR3 is TGTGCCAGCAGCTTAAAACAGGGGCTCTTAGAGACCCAGTACTTC. This sequence encodes CASSLKQGLLETQYF.

This clonotype was seen a few times. V gene TRBV19 combines with J gene TRBJ2-1; 15 nucleotides line up with TRBD2. V shed 7 bases, J shed 4 bases, and the junction held 8 bases outside the gene matches. CDR3 size: 17 residues. Germline V gene data show CDR1 as LNHDA and CDR2 as SQIVND (reference sequence). Here the CDR3 DNA reads TGTGCCAGTACGTGGACTAGCGGGGGGGCGGGATACAATGAGCAGTTCTTC. It specifies CASTWTSGGAGYNEQFF.

There are a few counts of this clonotype. The CDR3 DNA reads as TGTGCCAGCAGTTACTCATCCTGGAGGGATTGGGCGTACGAGCAGTACTTC. Residues: CASSYSSWRDWAYEQYF. This sequence joins TRBV6-5 and TRBJ2-7; perhaps TRBD2 as D (6 bases). The germline V and J ends were trimmed by 0 bases and 4 bases, with 19 bases remaining between them. The CDR3 is 17 amino acids. Germline V gene lookup returns CDR1 MNHEY and CDR2 SVGAGI.

The V and J genes are TRBV2 and TRBJ2-1, with D perhaps TRBD2 (6 bases). The germline gives CDR1 SNHLY, CDR2 FYNNEI. The V end lost 7 bases, the J end lost 5 bases, and 12 bases lay between the germline ends. The length of the CDR3 is 13 residues. CDR3 protein: CASIGRRNNEQFF. The CDR3 region has the DNA TGTGCCAGCATTGGGAGGAGGAACAATGAGCAGTTCTTC.

This clonotype appeared a few times. V and J are TRBV11-2 and TRBJ1-5; TRBD1 is a possible D gene (5 bases). CDR3 size: 13 residues. Trimming stripped 3 bases from V and 5 bases from J, with 8 bases between. The germline CDR1 and CDR2 sequences are SGHAT and FQNNGV. CDR3 in DNA: TGTGCCAGCAGCTTTCGGGGGGATCAGCCCCAGCATTTT. Translation gives CASSFRGDQPQHF.

The rearrangement uses TRBV20-1 and TRBJ2-7; the match to TRBD1 covers 8 bases. This CDR3 comprises 13 residues. Germline loops: CDR1 DFQATT, CDR2 SNEGSKA (reference sequence). Trimming at V came to 5 bases and at J to 3 bases, leaving 6 bases not matched to a gene. The CDR3 region is CSAREQGVYEQYF. For the CDR3, the DNA is TGCAGTGCTCGCGAACAGGGGGTCTACGAGCAGTACTTC.

On this clonotype itself: This may be a read error: a much more frequent sequence differs by one nucleotide. The V and J genes are TRBV5-8 and TRBJ2-2; a weak D match, TRBD2 (5 bases). In germline, CDR1 is SGHTS, CDR2 YDEGEE. This CDR3 spans 11 amino acids. Here the CDR3 DNA reads TGTGCCAGCACCCAGACCGGGGAGCGGTTTTTT. The encoded protein is CASTQTGERFF. The whole variable domain, filled in from reference TRBV5-8 and TRBJ2-2, reads EAGVTQSPTHLIKTRGQQATLRCSPISGHTSVYWYQQALGLGLQFLLWYDEGEERNRGNFPPRFSGRQFPNYSSELNVNALELEDSALYLCASTQTGERFFGEGSRLTVL.

In this sample, this clonotype turned up many times. The V gene is TRBV12-3 or TRBV12-4, the J gene TRBJ1-5; D unclear. With 5 bases removed from V and 0 bases from J, the gap between germline ends came to 5 bases. The CDR3 totals 13 residues. CDR3 sequence: CASSASSNQPQHF. CDR3 in DNA: TGTGCCAGCAGTGCTAGTAGCAATCAGCCCCAGCATTTT.

The chain employs TRBV6-1 and TRBJ2-7; 10 bases line up with TRBD1. This CDR3 is built from 14 residues. Germline V gives CDR1 MNHNS, CDR2 SASEGT. Losses at the gene ends were 6 bases for V and 5 bases for J; bases not matched to a gene: 7. CDR3 loop: CASRRGQGIHEQYF. The CDR3 DNA reads as TGTGCCAGCAGACGGGGACAGGGGATCCACGAGCAGTACTTC.

This clonotype was detected only a few times. The rearrangement uses TRBV3-1 and TRBJ2-7; 7 bases agree with TRBD2. CDR1 is LGHDT, CDR2 YNNKEL, per germline (reference sequence). V shed 2 bases, J shed 6 bases, and the junction held 16 bases outside the gene matches. The length of the CDR3 is 17 residues. The CDR3 region has the DNA TGTGCCAGCAGCCAACCCACCGCGGGCGGGAGATGGGGCGAGCAGTACTTC. Protein: CASSQPTAGGRWGEQYF.